The 23 T cell receptor beta chains reported below all come from one sample, sequenced in a study of immune characterization of retroperitoneal liposarcoma (dated by TCRdb to about 2019). The library relied on PCR. Sequenced on a NextSeq 500. The public reads were reanalyzed by TCRdb: fastp trimming at Q25, MiXCR alignment, in-frame beta chains only. CDR3 protein duplicates are merged, each entry listing the most common genes and DNA. This sample lists roughly 10,000 distinct CDR3 sequences; around 28% were detected once. Together, the top ten hold around 9.3% of the sample. The material sequenced was tumor tissue. The receptors here all came from a female donor with retroperitoneal liposarcoma.

The chain carries TRBV24-1 and TRBJ2-1, with 11 nucleotides matching TRBD1. With V trimmed by 3 bases and J by 7 bases, 7 bases remained unmatched. From germline, CDR1 is KGHDR and CDR2 SFDVKD. This CDR3 spans 16 amino acids. The CDR3 is CATSDPGTGGSNEQFF. Written as DNA, the CDR3 is TGTGCCACCAGTGATCCCGGGACAGGGGGATCGAATGAGCAGTTCTTC.

V usage is TRBV5-1 and J usage is TRBJ2-1, with 9 bases lining up with TRBD2. The CDR3 length is 15 residues. The J segment lost 13 bases and the V segment lost 3 bases, leaving 14 bases of the junction unmatched. Germline V gene data show CDR1 as SGHRS and CDR2 as YFSETQ. CDR3 in amino acids: CASSYGTSRPETQFF. The CDR3 nucleotides read TGCGCCAGCAGCTACGGGACTAGCAGACCGGAGACCCAGTTCTTC.

This clonotype was observed a handful of times. The CDR3 nucleotides are TGTGCCAGCAGCTTTCCGGGCCGGGATCGTACGCAGTATTTT. This translates into CASSFPGRDRTQYF. This chain links TRBV11-2 with TRBJ2-3; D might be TRBD2 (5 bases). The CDR3 contains 14 residues. The germline CDR1 and CDR2 sequences are SGHAT and FQNNGV. Trimming took off 3 bases at V and 8 bases at J, with 15 bases between the two ends. Full variable domain (rest looked up from reference TRBV11-2 and TRBJ2-3): EAGVAQSPRYKIIEKRQSVAFWCNPISGHATLYWYQQILGQGPKLLIQFQNNGVVDDSQLPKDRFSAERLKGVDSTLKIQPAKLEDSAVYLCASSFPGRDRTQYFGPGTRLTVL.

This clonotype has just a few counts. The J gene is TRBJ2-1, the V gene TRBV10-2, with 8 bases lining up with TRBD1. V dropped 10 bases and J dropped 10; count of bases not matched to a gene: 15. There are 14 residues in the CDR3. Per the germline V gene, CDR1 is WSHSY and CDR2 is SAAADI. CDR3 protein: CATTTRQGAYEQFF. CDR3 sequence (DNA): TGCGCCACCACGACTAGGCAGGGGGCGTACGAGCAGTTCTTC.

This clonotype turned up a few times. This chain joins TRBV6-1 and TRBJ2-4; D call uncertain. V gave up 4 bases and J gave up 6 bases, with 10 bases separating them. The germline V gene encodes CDR1 MNHNS and CDR2 SASEGT. The CDR3 loop spans 13 amino acids. CDR3 amino acids: CASSAGPLNIQYF. In DNA, the CDR3 is TGTGCCAGCAGTGCGGGCCCGCTAAACATTCAGTACTTC.

This clonotype came up many times. One end of the junction is discordant with germline, which a read error may explain. J is TRBJ2-1 and V is TRBV7-7; 8 nucleotides match TRBD2. The CDR3 extends over 16 amino acids. CDR1 SSHAT and CDR2 FNYEAQ come from the germline V gene (reference sequence). The CDR3 DNA sequence: TGTGCTAGCAGCCAACCGGGTAGCGGGGTCTACTACGAGCAGTTCTTC. This gives the protein CASSQPGSGVYYEQFF.

This chain joins TRBV7-8 and TRBJ2-1; no firm D call. The V gene lost 3 bases and the J gene lost 2 bases, with 14 bases spanning the gap. The germline CDR1 and CDR2 sequences are SGHVS and FQNEAQ. The CDR3 is 16 residues long. The CDR3 coding sequence is TGTGCCAGCAGCTTGAAGAATCGAAGGGCCTACAATGAGCAGTTCTTC. As protein: CASSLKNRRAYNEQFF.

This clonotype appeared a few times. The chain employs TRBV11-2 and TRBJ2-1; 9 bases are a match to TRBD2. V was clipped by 3 bases and J by 13 bases; unmatched bases: 16. The germline V gene has CDR1 SGHAT and CDR2 FQNNGV. The CDR3 covers 16 residues. For the CDR3, the DNA is TGTGCCAGCAGCTTTGCAGTGCGGGGGGGCCGGGAGACCCAGTTCTTC. Protein product: CASSFAVRGGRETQFF.

This clonotype was observed a handful of times. The chain joins TRBV25-1 to TRBJ2-1; tentative D call: TRBD2 (5 bases). This CDR3 contains 14 residues. CDR1 is MGHDK and CDR2 is SYGVNS in the germline V gene. V lost 7 bases and J lost 4, with 14 bases in between. The CDR3 loop reads CASTPEGTYNEQFF. As DNA, the CDR3 is TGTGCCAGCACCCCAGAGGGCACTTACAATGAGCAGTTCTTC.

This clonotype was recorded many times. The rearrangement uses TRBV7-8 and TRBJ2-1, with 7 bases identical to TRBD2. V shed 1 base, J shed 1 base, and the junction held 4 bases outside the gene matches. The CDR3 extends over 16 amino acids. In germline, CDR1 is SGHVS, CDR2 FQNEAQ. This CDR3 reads CASSLESGMSYNEQFF. CDR3 DNA: TGTGCCAGCAGCTTAGAAAGCGGGATGTCCTACAATGAGCAGTTCTTC.

As concerns this clonotype: One junction end does not reproduce the germline sequence, and a read error may be involved. The V call is TRBV5-3, the J call TRBJ2-7, with D perhaps TRBD1 or TRBD2 (5 bases each). TRBV5-3 is known as an ORF, though its function is uncertain. CDR3 length equals 14 residues. The CDR3 loop is CASSFGASSYEQYF. The CDR3 region has the DNA TGTGCCAGCAGCTTCGGGGCCAGCTCCTACGAGCAGTACTTC.

This chain links TRBV6-1 with TRBJ1-6; TRBD1 agrees at 7 bases. This CDR3 has 13 amino acids. V lost 9 bases and J lost 8; bases outside the gene matches: 7. CDR1 is MNHNS and CDR2 is SASEGT in the germline V gene. The CDR3 region has the DNA TGTGCCAGTGGGGACAGATCTGATTCACCCCTCCACTTT. It codes for CASGDRSDSPLHF.

This clonotype has ten or more counts. The gene calls are TRBV6-1 and TRBJ2-3; D may match TRBD1 or TRBD2 (5 bases each). Deletions cut 1 base from V and 1 base from J, with 15 bases between. From germline, CDR1 is MNHNS and CDR2 SASEGT. The CDR3 sequence is 17 residues long. CDR3 residues: CASSEGDVLMRTDTQYF. CDR3 DNA sequence: TGTGCCAGCAGTGAAGGGGACGTCTTAATGCGCACAGATACGCAGTATTTT.

This sequence joins TRBV7-2 and TRBJ2-1; 8 bases match TRBD2. The junction had 7 bases not matched to a gene; V was cut back by 2 bases and J by 10 bases. The CDR3 has 14 amino acids. The germline V gene encodes CDR1 SGHTA and CDR2 FQGNSA. CDR3 sequence (DNA): TGTGCCAGCAGCTTATCGGGAGGGCCGTACGAGCAGTTCTTC. Translation: CASSLSGGPYEQFF.

This clonotype was counted a few times. The chain has TRBV7-3 and TRBJ2-1; D perhaps matches TRBD2 (6 bases). This CDR3 has 13 residues. CDR1 is SGHTA, CDR2 FQGTGA, per germline. V lost 2 bases to trimming and J lost 7 bases, with 9 bases between them. DNA of the CDR3: TGTGCCAGCAGCTTATATCGGGGGAATGAGCAGTTCTTC. Translation gives CASSLYRGNEQFF.

This clonotype was detected ten times or more. The genes are TRBV6-1 and TRBJ2-1, with a possible D match to TRBD2 (5 bases). V shed 7 bases and J shed 10 bases, with 26 bases lying between them. The CDR3 spans 16 residues. Per germline, CDR1 MNHNS and CDR2 SASEGT. CDR3 coding DNA: TGTGCCAGCAAGACCTTGACCTACAGCGGCGAATACGAGCAGTTCTTC. Its protein product is CASKTLTYSGEYEQFF.

This clonotype was observed many times. The chain recombines TRBV6-1 with TRBJ1-2, with D maybe TRBD1 (5 bases). The CDR3 has 14 amino acids. With 1 base removed from V and 3 bases from J, the gap between germline ends came to 9 bases. The germline gives CDR1 MNHNS, CDR2 SASEGT. The CDR3: CASSEEAGHYGYTF. CDR3 DNA: TGTGCCAGCAGTGAAGAGGCAGGGCACTATGGCTACACCTTC.

This clonotype has at least ten counts. V usage is TRBV12-3 or TRBV12-4 and J usage is TRBJ2-5; D is perhaps TRBD1 (5 bases). The J call may be in error: the DNA end matches TRBJ2-7 better. There are 13 residues in the CDR3. The CDR3 sequence: CASSFTTDYEQYF. The CDR3 nucleotides are TGTGCCAGCAGTTTTACGACAGACTACGAGCAGTACTTC.

By share, this clonotype ranks as medium-sized (0.01 to 0.1%). The rearrangement joins TRBV7-8 to TRBJ2-5; D may be TRBD2 (6 bases). The CDR3 covers 15 residues. Germline CDR1 reads SGHVS; CDR2 reads FQNEAQ. V lost 6 bases, J lost 1 base, and 15 bases lay in between. This chain's CDR3 is CASSMELGLQETQYF. CDR3 nucleotides: TGTGCCAGCAGTATGGAGTTGGGACTCCAAGAGACCCAGTACTTC.

This chain connects TRBV6-1 to TRBJ2-3; possibly TRBD1 for D (5 bases). The DNA end is a closer match to TRBJ2-1, so the J assignment may be wrong. Germline CDR1 is MNHNS and CDR2 is SASEGT. The CDR3 contains 15 residues. The CDR3 region is CASSETWGQAKTQFF. For the CDR3, the DNA is TGTGCCAGCAGTGAAACGTGGGGCCAAGCGAAGACCCAGTTCTTC.

By sample share, this clonotype is medium-sized (0.01 to 0.1%). This chain uses TRBV7-6 with TRBJ2-1; possible D gene TRBD1, 6 bases. Germline CDR1 SGHVS, CDR2 FNYEAQ. V was clipped by 5 bases and J by 10 bases, with 15 bases between them. The CDR3 extends over 13 amino acids. Written as DNA, the CDR3 is TGTGCCAGCAGCGAGACAGGAGCCTACGAGCAGTTCTTC. This encodes CASSETGAYEQFF.

This chain joins TRBV11-3 and TRBJ2-1; D possibly uses TRBD1 or TRBD2 (5 bases each). This CDR3 has 14 residues. The germline V gene encodes CDR1 SGHNT and CDR2 YENEEA. Trimming took off 7 bases at V and 13 bases at J, with 23 bases between the two ends. The CDR3 region is CASTPRGEQETQFF. The CDR3 nucleotides are TGTGCCAGCACCCCTAGGGGAGAACAAGAGACCCAGTTCTTC.

This clonotype appeared a few times. The chain recombines TRBV11-3 with TRBJ2-2; D unresolved. Deletions cut 1 base from V and 5 bases from J, with 11 bases between. Germline CDR1 is SGHNT and CDR2 is YENEEA. CDR3 length: 15 amino acids. CDR3 sequence: CASSLGNALTGELFF. CDR3 sequence (DNA): TGTGCCAGCAGCTTAGGGAATGCCTTGACCGGGGAGCTGTTTTTT. Full variable domain (outside the CDR3, taken from reference TRBV11-3 and TRBJ2-2): EAGVVQSPRYKIIEKKQPVAFWCNPISGHNTLYWYLQNLGQGPELLIRYENEEAVDDSQLPKDRFSAERLKGVDSTLKIQPAELGDSAVYLCASSLGNALTGELFFGEGSRLTVL.